Listed here are 15 T cell receptor beta chains from one sample, sequenced in a study of T cells after yellow fever vaccination. One entry per CDR3 protein, called by TCRdb with MiXCR from the 5' RACE reads. This table holds some 260,000 distinct CDR3 sequences, around 5.2% found once. This specimen was CD4+ T cells sorted from PBMCs, taken on the day of the yellow fever booster vaccination. The origin of the receptors is a man aged 18 to 30 who received the YFV17D yellow fever vaccine.

This clonotype was seen a handful of times. The rearrangement links TRBV20-1 to TRBJ1-6; D is uncertain. The V and J ends lost 3 bases and 1 base respectively, with 16 bases between them. CDR1 DFQATT and CDR2 SNEGSKA come from the germline V gene (reference sequence). The CDR3 runs 17 residues. The CDR3 region is CSASVAALGSYNSPLHF. The CDR3 region has the DNA TGCAGTGCTAGCGTGGCAGCTCTCGGGTCCTATAATTCACCCCTCCACTTT.

This clonotype was recorded a few times. The chain is built from TRBV20-1 and TRBJ2-5, with 11 bases aligning to TRBD2. The germline V gene encodes CDR1 DFQATT and CDR2 SNEGSKA (reference sequence). V shed 8 bases and J 4 bases; nucleotides not matched to a gene: 12. The CDR3 spans 15 residues. The CDR3 sequence: CSLRLAGGMGETQYF. CDR3 DNA: TGCAGTCTACGATTAGCGGGGGGGATGGGAGAGACCCAGTACTTC.

The chain recombines TRBV10-3 with TRBJ2-3, with D tentatively TRBD2 (6 bases). The CDR3 has 16 amino acids. V shed 2 bases and J shed 1 base, with 13 bases lying between them. Germline V gene data show CDR1 as ENHRY and CDR2 as SYGVKD. In DNA, the CDR3 is TGTGCCATCAGTGAGCTGGGGGGTACGGGCACAGATACGCAGTATTTT. Translating gives CAISELGGTGTDTQYF.

This clonotype has only a few counts. This sequence joins TRBV7-2 and TRBJ2-3; 9 bases are shared with TRBD2. Germline CDR1 reads SGHTA; CDR2 reads FQGNSA. The CDR3 runs 16 residues. V shed 1 base and J 2 bases; nucleotides not matched to a gene: 4. The CDR3 region is CASSLVGGGDTDTQYF. The CDR3 DNA follows: TGTGCCAGCAGCTTAGTAGGCGGGGGGGACACAGATACGCAGTATTTT.

J is TRBJ1-5 and V is TRBV29-1; a weak D match, TRBD1 (5 bases). Germline-derived CDR1 and CDR2 are SQVTM and ANQGSEA. Trimming removed 6 bases at V and 0 bases at J, with 9 bases between. The CDR3 is 13 residues long. The CDR3 bases are TGCAGCGTGGGGGAAGGTAGCAATCAGCCCCAGCATTTT. Its protein product is CSVGEGSNQPQHF.

This clonotype showed up many times. V usage is TRBV5-1 and J usage is TRBJ2-7; 9 bases are shared with TRBD1. The CDR3 runs 13 residues. The V gene's germline CDR1 is SGHRS and CDR2 YFSETQ. With V trimmed by 4 bases and J by 6 bases, 5 bases remained unmatched. This chain's CDR3 is CASSQDRGIEQYF. CDR3 DNA: TGCGCCAGCAGCCAGGACAGGGGAATCGAGCAGTACTTC.

There are many counts of this clonotype. This chain connects TRBV7-9 to TRBJ1-1; the match to TRBD1 covers 8 bases. Germline-derived CDR1 and CDR2 are SEHNR and FQNEAQ (reference sequence). V shed 4 bases and J 3 bases; nucleotides not matched to a gene: 10. The CDR3 runs to 16 residues. The CDR3 here is CASSSPRTGLDTEAFF. In DNA form, the CDR3 reads TGTGCCAGCAGCTCACCGCGGACAGGGCTCGACACTGAAGCTTTCTTT.

This rearrangement joins TRBV6-5 to TRBJ1-2, with D uncertain. Per germline, CDR1 MNHEY and CDR2 SVGAGI. CDR3 length equals 13 residues. V gave up 5 bases and J gave up 2 bases, with 9 bases separating them. The CDR3 region is CASSAPSNYGYTF. The CDR3 bases are TGTGCCAGCAGTGCACCAAGCAACTATGGCTACACCTTC.

This clonotype occurred many times. The chain links TRBV15 to TRBJ1-2; D is possibly TRBD1 (6 bases). Germline CDR1 is LNHNV and CDR2 is YYDKDF (reference sequence). Trimming cost V 0 bases and J 4 bases, with 12 bases left between them. This CDR3 comprises 15 residues. Written as DNA, the CDR3 is TGTGCCACCAGCAGAGAAGGGGGGGCAAGCTATGGCTACACCTTC. Translation: CATSREGGASYGYTF.

The table lists this clonotype with a few counts. V usage is TRBV12-3 or TRBV12-4 and J usage is TRBJ2-1; perhaps TRBD2 as D (6 bases). The CDR3 sequence is 15 residues long. Trimming took off 5 bases at V and 4 bases at J, with 15 bases between the two ends. CDR3 in amino acids: CASSGGLLTYNEQFF. CDR3 sequence (DNA): TGTGCCAGCAGTGGGGGACTGCTAACTTACAATGAGCAGTTCTTC.

This clonotype has a count of ten or more. The CDR3 spells CASSLAGSGNTIYF. CDR3 DNA: TGTGCCAGCAGCCTGGCAGGGTCCGGAAACACCATATATTTT. The rearrangement joins TRBV7-9 to TRBJ1-3; D perhaps matches TRBD1 (5 bases). V was cut by 5 bases and J by 4 bases, with 12 bases left in between. Germline CDR1 is SEHNR and CDR2 is FQNEAQ (reference sequence). CDR3 size: 14 residues.

This clonotype was picked up a small number of times. The chain has TRBV7-8 and TRBJ2-5; 7 bases map to TRBD1. Germline V gives CDR1 SGHVS, CDR2 FQNEAQ. The trim removed 5 bases at V and 5 bases at J, leaving 11 bases unmatched. The CDR3 is 15 residues long. DNA for the CDR3: TGTGCCAGCAGCAGAGACAGGGTCGCCGGGGAGACCCAGTACTTC. Amino acids: CASSRDRVAGETQYF. Together with reference TRBV7-8 and TRBJ2-5, the CDR3 gives the full variable domain: GAGVSQSPRYKVAKRGQDVALRCDPISGHVSLFWYQQALGQGPEFLTYFQNEAQLDKSGLPSDRFFAERPEGSVSTLKIQRTQQEDSAVYLCASSRDRVAGETQYFGPGTRLLVL.

In this sample, this clonotype turned up a few times. CDR3 region: CASRAQASGGIDTQYF. CDR3 DNA sequence: TGTGCCAGCAGAGCGCAGGCTAGCGGGGGTATAGATACGCAGTATTTT. This rearrangement joins TRBV5-6 to TRBJ2-3, with 10 bases that match TRBD2. The CDR3 has 16 residues. Trimming took 5 bases from V and 5 from J; bases not matched to a gene: 11. Per germline, CDR1 SGHDT and CDR2 YYEEEE.

The sample holds a few counts of this clonotype. The V call is TRBV18, the J call TRBJ2-6; 10 nucleotides line up with TRBD1. This CDR3 is built from 18 residues. Trimming at V came to 3 bases and at J to 1 base, leaving 6 bases not matched to a gene. CDR1 is KGHSH, CDR2 LQKENI, per germline. CDR3 residues: CASSPGTGVYSGANVLTF. In nucleotides, the CDR3 is TGTGCCAGCTCACCGGGGACAGGGGTTTATTCTGGGGCCAACGTCCTGACTTTC.

This clonotype was found a few times. The chain uses TRBV12-3 or TRBV12-4 and TRBJ2-7; D is ambiguous. CDR3 length: 12 residues. V lost 4 bases, J lost 5 bases, and 9 bases lay in between. The CDR3 spells CASSYSWDEQYF. The CDR3 DNA sequence: TGTGCCAGCAGTTACTCCTGGGACGAGCAGTACTTC.